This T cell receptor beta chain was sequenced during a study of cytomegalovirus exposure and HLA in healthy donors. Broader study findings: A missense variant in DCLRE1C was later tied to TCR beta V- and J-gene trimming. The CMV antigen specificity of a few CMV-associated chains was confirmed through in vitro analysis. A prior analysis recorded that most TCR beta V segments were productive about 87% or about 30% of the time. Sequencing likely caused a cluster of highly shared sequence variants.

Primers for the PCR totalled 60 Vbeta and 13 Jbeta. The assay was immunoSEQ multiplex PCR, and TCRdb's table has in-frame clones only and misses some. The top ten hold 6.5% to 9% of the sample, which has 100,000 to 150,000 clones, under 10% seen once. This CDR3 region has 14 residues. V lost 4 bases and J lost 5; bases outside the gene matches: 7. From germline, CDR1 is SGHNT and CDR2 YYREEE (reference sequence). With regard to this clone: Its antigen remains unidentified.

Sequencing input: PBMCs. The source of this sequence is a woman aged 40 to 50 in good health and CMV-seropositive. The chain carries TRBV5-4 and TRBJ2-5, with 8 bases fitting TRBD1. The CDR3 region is CASSRTGIGETQYF. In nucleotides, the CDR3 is TGTGCCAGCAGCCGGACAGGGATTGGGGAGACCCAGTACTTC.